This entry lists 22 T cell receptor beta chains sequenced from one sample in a study of a mutant IDH1 vaccine in newly diagnosed glioma. Time point described: baseline, week 1 (first vaccination visit). Treatment denoted: pre-vaccination baseline after standard-of-care therapy. TCRdb's table, derived via immunoSEQ multiplex PCR, lists solely in-frame clones and lacks some. The sample includes over 30,000 clones, over 60% of them seen just once. Here the sequenced sample was peripheral blood mononuclear cells (PBMCs), taken from a glioma patient treated with radiotherapy, temozolomide or both. These receptors originate from a man between 50 and 59 years old with glioma. Some clones in this sample may be carry-over from other donors' samples.

This chain connects TRBV4-2 to TRBJ1-1; TRBD1 matches 7 bases. CDR1 LGHNA and CDR2 YNFKEQ come from the germline V gene. With 2 bases clipped from V and 3 bases from J, the junction kept 3 bases outside the gene matches. This CDR3 comprises 14 residues. The CDR3 region is CASSQIQGYTEAFF. The CDR3 DNA reads as TGTGCCAGCAGCCAAATACAGGGGTACACTGAAGCTTTCTTT.

This clone appeared a single time. The V gene is TRBV4-1, the J gene TRBJ2-7; TRBD1 agrees at 10 bases. CDR3 length: 14 amino acids. Per the germline V gene, CDR1 is MGHRA and CDR2 is YSYEKL. After removal of 4 bases from V and 4 bases from J, the junction contained 4 bases not matched to a gene. CDR3 coding DNA: TGCGCCAGCAGCCTTCGGACAGGGGGGTACGAGCAGTACTTC. The encoded protein is CASSLRTGGYEQYF.

The V gene is TRBV7-9, the J gene TRBJ2-3; D unclear. The V gene lost 1 base and the J gene lost 6 bases, with 11 bases spanning the gap. CDR1 is SEHNR, CDR2 FQNEAQ, per germline (reference sequence). The CDR3 sequence is 14 residues long. CDR3 residues: CASSLDPATDTQYF. In DNA form, the CDR3 reads TGTGCCAGCAGCTTAGATCCGGCCACGGATACGCAGTATTTT. Drawing the rest from reference TRBV7-9 and TRBJ2-3, the complete variable domain is DTGVSQNPRHKITKRGQNVTFRCDPISEHNRLYWYRQTLGQGPEFLTYFQNEAQLEKSRLLSDRFSAERPKGSFSTLEIQRTEQGDSAMYLCASSLDPATDTQYFGPGTRLTVL.

This clone was observed a single time. The CDR3 nucleotides read TGTGCCAGCAGTGGCGGGACAGAGTCCTACGAGCAGTACTTC. Translating it yields CASSGGTESYEQYF. The V call is TRBV6-1, the J call TRBJ2-7; a weak D match, TRBD1 (7 bases). The CDR3 covers 14 residues. Per the germline V gene, CDR1 is MNHNS and CDR2 is SASEGT. The V and J ends lost 4 bases and 1 base respectively, with 11 bases between them.

This clone was counted a single time. The rearrangement joins TRBV5-5 to TRBJ2-2; D is undetermined. V gave up 2 bases and J gave up 4 bases, with 6 bases separating them. Germline CDR1 SGHKS, CDR2 YYEKEE (reference sequence). The CDR3 extends over 13 amino acids. The DNA of the CDR3 is TGTGCCAGCAGCTTAAGCCCCACCGGGGAGCTGTTTTTT. Translating gives CASSLSPTGELFF. The full variable domain, in which reference TRBV5-5 and TRBJ2-2 provide the parts outside the CDR3, is DAGVTQSPTHLIKTRGQQVTLRCSPISGHKSVSWYQQVLGQGPQFIFQYYEKEERGRGNFPDRFSARQFPNYSSELNVNALLLGDSALYLCASSLSPTGELFFGEGSRLTVL.

The V gene is TRBV7-8, the J gene TRBJ1-4, with D maybe TRBD1 (5 bases). The CDR3 is made up of 14 amino acids. CDR1 and CDR2 (germline): SGHVS, FQNEAQ. V was clipped by 5 bases and J by 9 bases, with 16 bases between them. The CDR3 region is CASSPRGLGQKLFF. CDR3 nucleotides: TGTGCCAGCAGCCCCCGGGGGTTGGGACAAAAACTGTTTTTT.

The chain is built from TRBV27 and TRBJ2-7, with 7 bases matching TRBD1. Germline CDR1 MNHEY, CDR2 SMNVEV (reference sequence). The CDR3 covers 13 residues. V trimming: 6 bases; J trimming: 5 bases; junction bases outside the gene matches: 7. CDR3 DNA: TGTGCCAGCAGACCCCACCAGGGGGACGAGCAGTACTTC. Translating gives CASRPHQGDEQYF.

CDR3 sequence (DNA): TGTGCCAGCAATCTCAGGTACACTGAAGCTTTCTTT. It yields the protein CASNLRYTEAFF. V is TRBV6-1 and J is TRBJ1-1; no clear D gene. V was clipped by 7 bases and J by 3 bases, with 9 bases between them. The V gene's germline CDR1 is MNHNS and CDR2 SASEGT. This CDR3 is 12 amino acids long.

The gene calls are TRBV4-3 and TRBJ2-1; 10 positions agree with TRBD2. V shed 2 bases, J shed 4 bases, and the junction held 5 bases outside the gene matches. The CDR3 is 16 residues long. The germline CDR1 and CDR2 sequences are LGHNA and YSLEER. The CDR3 coding sequence is TGCGCCAGCAGCCAAACTAGCGGGGAACCGTACAATGAGCAGTTCTTC. It encodes CASSQTSGEPYNEQFF.

The chain has TRBV19 and TRBJ1-3; 12 positions match TRBD1. V lost 8 bases and J lost 4; bases outside the gene matches: 6. Per germline, CDR1 LNHDA and CDR2 SQIVND (reference sequence). The CDR3 totals 15 residues. CDR3: CASWGQGAAGNTIYF. The CDR3 DNA is TGTGCCAGTTGGGGACAGGGGGCGGCGGGAAACACCATATATTTT.

The V gene is TRBV5-1, the J gene TRBJ1-4, with no clear D. Germline lookup yields CDR1 SGHRS and CDR2 YFSETQ. The CDR3 has 16 amino acids. Trimming cost V 0 bases and J 4 bases, with 13 bases left between them. DNA of the CDR3: TGCGCCAGCAGCTTGGGAGTGTCCGGGAATAATGAAAAACTGTTTTTT. Translating it yields CASSLGVSGNNEKLFF.

V and J are TRBV30 and TRBJ2-7; 8 nucleotides line up with TRBD2. The CDR3 extends over 13 amino acids. V shed 3 bases, J shed 2 bases, and the junction held 3 bases outside the gene matches. Germline CDR1 reads GTSNPN; CDR2 reads SVGIG (reference sequence). CDR3 protein: CAWSRGGAYEQYF. The DNA for the CDR3 is TGTGCCTGGAGCCGGGGGGGGGCCTACGAGCAGTACTTC.

The chain links TRBV29-1 to TRBJ2-1; 7 bases are shared with TRBD2. The V gene end was trimmed by 2 bases and the J gene end by 8 bases; junction bases not matched to a gene: 15. This CDR3 region has 16 residues. From germline, CDR1 is SQVTM and CDR2 ANQGSEA. The CDR3 reads CSVERIGGRANYEQFF. DNA of the CDR3: TGCAGCGTTGAAAGAATTGGAGGGAGGGCCAACTATGAGCAGTTCTTC.

The genes are TRBV29-1 and TRBJ2-7; D possibly corresponds to TRBD1 (5 bases). From germline, CDR1 is SQVTM and CDR2 ANQGSEA. The CDR3 is 11 residues long. Deletions cut 8 bases from V and 4 bases from J, with 12 bases between. The CDR3 DNA follows: TGCAGCTTCCGACAGTCATACGAGCAGTACTTC. It yields the protein CSFRQSYEQYF.

J is TRBJ2-2 and V is TRBV18, with D possibly TRBD1 on 6 matching bases. The germline gives CDR1 KGHSH, CDR2 LQKENI. Trimming pared 6 bases from V and 5 bases from J, leaving 19 bases between. The CDR3 spans 16 residues. CDR3 region: CASSPRQETRTGELFF. The CDR3 region has the DNA TGTGCCAGCTCTCCAAGACAGGAGACGAGGACCGGGGAGCTGTTTTTT.

The V call is TRBV15, the J call TRBJ2-7; D is perhaps TRBD1 or TRBD2 (5 bases each). V was shortened by 3 bases and J by 0 bases, with 6 bases between the two germline ends. The length of the CDR3 is 13 residues. Germline-derived CDR1 and CDR2 are LNHNV and YYDKDF (reference sequence). As DNA, the CDR3 is TGTGCCACCAGCAGGGGGGTCTCCTACGAGCAGTACTTC. This codes for CATSRGVSYEQYF.

The genes are TRBV18 and TRBJ2-5, with D possibly called TRBD1 or TRBD2 (5 bases each). Trimming cost V 0 bases and J 1 base, with 6 bases left between them. The V gene's germline CDR1 is KGHSH and CDR2 LQKENI. There are 14 residues in the CDR3. CDR3 DNA: TGTGCCAGCTCACCACCGGGACGCCAAGAGACCCAGTACTTC. This codes for CASSPPGRQETQYF.

The chain links TRBV13 to TRBJ2-4, with a possible D match to TRBD2 (6 bases). The CDR3 is made up of 15 amino acids. Germline V gives CDR1 PRHDT, CDR2 FYEKMQ (reference sequence). V shed 5 bases and J shed 1 base, with 12 bases lying between them. This chain's CDR3 is CASSLRGSAKNIQYF. In DNA form, the CDR3 reads TGTGCCAGCAGCCTTCGGGGGTCTGCCAAAAACATTCAGTACTTC.

This clone was detected only once. The rearrangement links TRBV7-3 to TRBJ2-3; D is unclear. The CDR3 runs 13 residues. Germline loops: CDR1 SGHTA, CDR2 FQGTGA. The V and J ends lost 4 bases and 2 bases respectively, with 7 bases between them. The CDR3 loop is CASSSPDTDTQYF. The CDR3 DNA reads as TGTGCCAGCAGCTCCCCTGACACAGATACGCAGTATTTT.

The V and J genes are TRBV19 and TRBJ2-3; 7 nucleotides match TRBD2. Germline CDR1 LNHDA, CDR2 SQIVND (reference sequence). V lost 2 bases and J lost 4; bases outside the gene matches: 12. The CDR3 runs to 17 residues. The CDR3 loop reads CASSITPPRGGADTQYF. The CDR3 DNA sequence: TGTGCCAGTAGTATAACCCCCCCCCGGGGAGGGGCAGATACGCAGTATTTT.

The chain couples TRBV7-8 to TRBJ2-2, with TRBD1 matching over 7 bases. Per the germline V gene, CDR1 is SGHVS and CDR2 is FQNEAQ. CDR3 size: 15 residues. With V trimmed by 10 bases and J by 7 bases, 15 bases remained unmatched. The CDR3 DNA sequence: TGTGCCACCTCAACCGATCCGACAGGGAACGGGGAGCTGTTTTTT. Translating it yields CATSTDPTGNGELFF.

This clone was detected only a few times. V gene TRBV29-1 combines with J gene TRBJ1-4; 7 nucleotides match TRBD1. The CDR3 runs 13 residues. The V segment lost 7 bases and the J segment 7 bases; nucleotides outside the gene matches: 9. Looked up from germline, CDR1 is SQVTM and CDR2 is ANQGSEA. The CDR3 is CSGAGQDGEKLFF. CDR3 coding DNA: TGCAGCGGTGCAGGACAGGACGGTGAAAAACTGTTTTTT.